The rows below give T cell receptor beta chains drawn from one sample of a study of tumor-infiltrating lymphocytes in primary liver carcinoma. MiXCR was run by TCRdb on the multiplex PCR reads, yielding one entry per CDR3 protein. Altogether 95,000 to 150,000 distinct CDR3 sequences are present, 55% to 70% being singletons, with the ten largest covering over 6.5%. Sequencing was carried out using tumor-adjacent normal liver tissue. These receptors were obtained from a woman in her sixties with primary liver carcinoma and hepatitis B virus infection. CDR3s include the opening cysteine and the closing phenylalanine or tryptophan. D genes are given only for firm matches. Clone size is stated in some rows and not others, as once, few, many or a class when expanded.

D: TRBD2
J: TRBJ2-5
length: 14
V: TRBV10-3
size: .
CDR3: CAIILSGKCETQYF
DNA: TGTGCCATCATTCTTAGCGGGAAGTGTGAGACCCAGTACTTC

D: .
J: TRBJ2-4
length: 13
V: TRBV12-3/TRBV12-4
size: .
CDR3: CGSSQYRWNIQYF
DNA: TGTGGCAGCAGTCAATATAGGTGGAACATTCAGTACTTC

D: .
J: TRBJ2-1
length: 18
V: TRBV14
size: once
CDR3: CTSSQATMRGLSYNEQLF
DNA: TGTACCAGCAGCCAAGCCACCATGCGGGGCCTATCCTACAATGAGCAGCTCTTC

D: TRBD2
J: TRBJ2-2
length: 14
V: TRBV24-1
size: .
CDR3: CATSGTMNTGELFF
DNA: TGTGCCACCTCCGGGACTATGAACACCGGGGAGCTGTTTTTT

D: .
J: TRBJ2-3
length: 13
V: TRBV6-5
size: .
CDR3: CANSGTIGDTQYF
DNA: TGTGCCAACAGTGGAACTATTGGGGATACGCAGTATTTT

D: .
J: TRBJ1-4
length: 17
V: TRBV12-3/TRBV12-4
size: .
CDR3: CVSSLSPTFATNEKLFF
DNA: TGTGTCAGCAGTCTTTCACCCACTTTCGCAACTAATGAAAAACTGTTTTTT

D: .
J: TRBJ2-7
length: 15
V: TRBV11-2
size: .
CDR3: CASSTQSVDAGEQYF
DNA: TGTGCCAGCAGCACCCAAAGCGTAGACGCTGGCGAGCAGTACTTC

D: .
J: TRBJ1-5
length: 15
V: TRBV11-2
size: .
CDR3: CASSLVGGDSQPQHF
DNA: TGTGCCAGCAGCTTAGTCGGGGGTGATAGTCAGCCCCAGCATTTT

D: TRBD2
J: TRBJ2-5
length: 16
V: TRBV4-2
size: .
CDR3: CASSRDLTSVSETQYF
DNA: TGTGCCAGCAGCCGAGATTTAACTAGCGTGAGTGAGACCCAGTACTTC

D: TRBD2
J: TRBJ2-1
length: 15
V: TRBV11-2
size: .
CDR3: CASSPGISGINGQFF
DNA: TGTGCCAGTAGCCCGGGGATTAGCGGGATCAATGGGCAGTTCTTC

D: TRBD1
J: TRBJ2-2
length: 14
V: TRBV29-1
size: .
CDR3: CSARDRGNTGELFF
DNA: TGCAGTGCCAGGGACAGGGGGAACACCGGGGAGCTGTTTTTT

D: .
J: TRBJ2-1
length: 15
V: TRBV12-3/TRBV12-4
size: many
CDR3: CASSLVDRAYNEQFF
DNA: TGTGCCAGCAGCTTGGTCGACAGAGCCTACAATGAGCAGTTCTTC

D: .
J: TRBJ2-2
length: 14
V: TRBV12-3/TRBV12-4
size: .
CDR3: CASSFSTNAGVLFF
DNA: TGTGCCAGCAGTTTCAGTACGAACGCCGGGGTGCTGTTTTTT

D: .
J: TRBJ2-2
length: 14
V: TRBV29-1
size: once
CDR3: CSVKGWANTGKLFF
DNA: TGCAGCGTCAAAGGGTGGGCTAACACCGGGAAGCTGTTTTTT

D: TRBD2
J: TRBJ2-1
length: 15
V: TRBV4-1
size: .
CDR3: CASNQPSGGNNEQFF
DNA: TGCGCCAGCAATCAACCTAGCGGAGGAAACAATGAGCAGTTCTTC

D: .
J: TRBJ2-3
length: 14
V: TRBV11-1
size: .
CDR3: CASGLRQRAVVSHF
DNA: TGTGCCAGCGGCTTAAGGCAACGTGCGGTAGTGTCTCACTTT

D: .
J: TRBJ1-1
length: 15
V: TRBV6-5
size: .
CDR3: CARPPASPMNTEAFF
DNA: TGTGCCAGACCCCCTGCAAGCCCGATGAACACTGAAGCTTTCTTT

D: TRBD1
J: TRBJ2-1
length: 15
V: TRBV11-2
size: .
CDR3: CASSYIGQGENEQFF
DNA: TGTGCCAGCAGCTATATAGGACAGGGCGAAAATGAGCAGTTCTTC

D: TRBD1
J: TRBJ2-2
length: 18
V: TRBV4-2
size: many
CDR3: CASSQDWAGTGVTGELFF
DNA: TGTGCCAGCAGCCAAGATTGGGCGGGGACAGGGGTTACCGGGGAGCTGTTTTTT

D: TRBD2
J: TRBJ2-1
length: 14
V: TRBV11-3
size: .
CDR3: CASSRLAGGYEQFF
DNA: TGTGCCAGCAGCCGACTAGCGGGGGGGTATGAGCAGTTCTTC

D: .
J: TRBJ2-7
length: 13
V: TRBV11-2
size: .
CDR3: CVSNPGGPYEQYF
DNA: TGTGTCAGCAACCCCGGGGGGCCCTACGAGCAGTACTTC

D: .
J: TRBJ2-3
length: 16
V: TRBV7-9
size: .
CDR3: CGSSLVGDGVTDTQYF
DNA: TGTGGCAGCAGTTTAGTAGGGGACGGGGTCACAGATACGCAGTATTTT

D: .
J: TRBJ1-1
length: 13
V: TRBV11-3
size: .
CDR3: CASSLMADTEASF
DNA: TGTGCCAGCAGTTTAATGGCAGACACTGAAGCTTCCTTT

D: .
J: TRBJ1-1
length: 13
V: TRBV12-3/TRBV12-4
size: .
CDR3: CACSLEGGTEAFF
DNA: TGTGCCTGCAGTTTAGAGGGGGGAACTGAGGCTTTCTTT

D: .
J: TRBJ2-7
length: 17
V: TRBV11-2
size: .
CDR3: CASILDLPSRRGHEQYF
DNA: TGTGCCAGCATCTTAGATCTCCCTAGCAGGAGGGGCCACGAACAGTACTTC

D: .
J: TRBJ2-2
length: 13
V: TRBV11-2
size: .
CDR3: CTSSLDRTGELVF
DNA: TGTACCAGCAGCTTAGACAGGACTGGGGAGCTGGTTTTT

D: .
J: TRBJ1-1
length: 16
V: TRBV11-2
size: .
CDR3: CASSHFPDGMNTETFF
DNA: TGTGCCAGCAGCCACTTTCCTGATGGAATGAACACTGAGACTTTCTTT

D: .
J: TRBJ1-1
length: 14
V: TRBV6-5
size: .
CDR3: CATSYGEGGTEAFF
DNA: TGTGCCACTAGTTATGGAGAGGGAGGAACTGAAGCTTTCTTT

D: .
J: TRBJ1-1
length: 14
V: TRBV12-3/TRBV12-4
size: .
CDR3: CASSFGVLTTEAFF
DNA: TGTGCCAGCAGTTTTGGGGTACTGACCACTGAAGCTTTCTTT

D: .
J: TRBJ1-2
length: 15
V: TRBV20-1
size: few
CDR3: CSAPLAGGVGYGYTF
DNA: TGCAGTGCTCCCCTAGCCGGGGGCGTTGGATATGGCTACACCTTC

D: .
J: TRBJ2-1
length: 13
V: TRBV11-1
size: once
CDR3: CAGSPRTAGERSF
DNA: TGTGCCGGCAGCCCAAGGACAGCCGGTGAGCGGTCCTTC

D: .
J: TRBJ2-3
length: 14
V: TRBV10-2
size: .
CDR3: CASSVASRTDTQYF
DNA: TGCGCCAGCAGTGTTGCTAGTCGCACAGATACGCAGTATTTT

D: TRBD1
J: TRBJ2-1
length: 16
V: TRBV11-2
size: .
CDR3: CAINLRRQGRVNEQFF
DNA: TGTGCCATCAACTTGAGGCGACAGGGTAGGGTGAATGAGCAGTTCTTC

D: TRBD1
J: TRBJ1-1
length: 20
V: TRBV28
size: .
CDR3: CACRRQGLSRGSRGNTEAFF
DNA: TGTGCCTGCCGGCGACAGGGACTGTCCAGAGGGTCGAGGGGGAACACTGAAGCTTTCTTT

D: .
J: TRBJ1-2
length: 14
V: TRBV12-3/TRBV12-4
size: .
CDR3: CASALNSWVDDYTF
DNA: TGTGCCAGCGCCTTAAACAGTTGGGTGGATGACTACACCTTC

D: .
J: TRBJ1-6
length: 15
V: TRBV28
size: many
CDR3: CASSLPAGPNSPLHF
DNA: TGTGCCAGCAGCCTGCCCGCGGGACCAAATTCACCCCTCCACTTT

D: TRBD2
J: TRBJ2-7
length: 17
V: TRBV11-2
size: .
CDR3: CASSFDLPSGRGHEQYF
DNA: TGTGCCAGCAGTTTTGATCTCCCTAGCGGGAGGGGCCACGAGCAATACTTC

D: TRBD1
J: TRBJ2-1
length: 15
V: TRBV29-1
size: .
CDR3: CSVLEGAVAYNEQFF
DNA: TGCAGCGTACTCGAGGGGGCAGTGGCCTACAATGAGCAGTTCTTC

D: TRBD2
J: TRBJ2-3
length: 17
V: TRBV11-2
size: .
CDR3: CASNLDRLAGFFDTQYF
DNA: TGTGCTAGCAACTTAGACCGACTAGCGGGCTTTTTTGATACGCAGTATTTT

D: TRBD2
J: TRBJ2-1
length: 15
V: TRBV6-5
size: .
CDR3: CACSYSTSGISERFF
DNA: TGTGCCTGCAGTTACTCGACTAGCGGGATAAGTGAGCGGTTCTTC

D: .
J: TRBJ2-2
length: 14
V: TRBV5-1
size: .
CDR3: CASNVHMNTGELFF
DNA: TGCGCCAGCAACGTACACATGAACACCGGGGAGCTGTTCTTT